This T cell receptor (beta chain) was captured in a study of blood T cell repertoires in COVID-19. Study-wide background: Collection of acute and convalescent COVID-19 samples took place in the United States, Italy and Spain. Nucleic acid was either cDNA or gDNA, and it came from T cells, B-cell-depleted T cells, or PBMCs.

This clone was recorded once. CDR3 length: 11 residues. Germline V gene sequence: CDR1 LGHNA, CDR2 YNFKEQ. V was clipped by 0 bases and J by 6 bases, with 3 bases between them. Authors' analysis steps: Amplified reference gene primers provided the basis for estimating nucleated cell counts. The assay was immunoSEQ multiplex PCR, and TCRdb's table has in-frame clones only and misses some. D and trimming were read from the DNA, whereas the V and J calls and clone size are those reported in that table. This sample carries approximately 210,000 clones, just under 85% of them seen once, and the ten largest clones take approximately 5.1%.

Material for sequencing was peripheral blood. The receptor was isolated from a woman in her 70s with active or convalescent COVID-19. The gene calls are TRBV4-2 and TRBJ2-7; the D is unclear. CDR3 loop: CASSQDLEQYF. The CDR3 DNA sequence: TGTGCCAGCAGCCAAGACCTCGAGCAGTACTTC.